The entry below describes one T cell receptor (beta chain). This specimen belongs to a study of control samples from healthy donors and cancer patients. Sequencing was performed with immunoSEQ multiplex PCR; in TCRdb, only in-frame clones are kept and a portion is missing. This sample's clone table lists approximately 190,000 clones. Germline V lookup: CDR1 SGHAT, CDR2 FQNNGV. V shed 0 bases and J shed 0 bases, with 18 bases lying between them. This CDR3 is built from 19 residues. This receptor was obtained from a woman under 40 in good health. Sequenced sample: blood. The rearrangement joins TRBV11-2 to TRBJ1-3; D perhaps matches TRBD1 (6 bases). CDR3 sequence (DNA): TGTGCCAGCAGCTTAGATGCCGGGCAGGGGCCTTACTCTGGAAACACCATATATTTT. Residues: CASSLDAGQGPYSGNTIYF.